Sequencing of this T cell receptor (beta chain) was carried out in a study of cytomegalovirus exposure and HLA in healthy donors. PCR used 60 Vbeta primers and 13 Jbeta primers. Repertoires were generated with immunoSEQ multiplex PCR, while TCRdb's copy carries only in-frame clones and drops some. The profile shows some 150,000 clones, about 85% of them singletons. This clone came up once. The CDR3 is 17 residues long. V dropped 4 bases and J dropped 8; count of bases not matched to a gene: 13. In germline, CDR1 is SGHTA, CDR2 FQGTGA. The rearrangement joins TRBV7-3 to TRBJ2-1; 11 nucleotides line up with TRBD1. The specimen sequenced was PBMCs. This receptor was obtained from a boy aged 2 to 9 in good health and CMV-seronegative. This chain's CDR3 is CASSSPSGTGGRDEQFF. In DNA form, the CDR3 reads TGTGCCAGCAGCTCTCCCTCCGGGACAGGGGGTAGGGATGAGCAGTTCTTC.